This entry features one TCR beta chain sequence. What it binds is unknown. The CDR3 extends over 15 amino acids. Germline CDR1 and CDR2: DFQATT and SNEGSKA (reference sequence). V gave up 3 bases and J gave up 4 bases; unmatched junction bases: 6. These data come from a study of T cells in Graves' hyperthyroidism and ophthalmopathy. Study-wide results and caveats: Ophthalmopathy was predicted by the model a median of roughly 6.6 months ahead of onset.

Amplification of TCR beta CDR3 regions was performed using RNA transcripts as template. During a first-round RT-PCR of the TCR CDR3, the HTBI primer set was used. Each CDR3 protein gets one entry after TCRdb re-called the multiplex PCR reads with MiXCR. The sample contains 500,000 to 800,000 distinct CDR3 sequences, about 14% of which appear only once. This clonotype originated in a woman aged 50 to 65 with Graves' ophthalmopathy. The chain recombines TRBV20-1 with TRBJ2-3, with 11 bases identical to TRBD2. Sequencing was done on a sample of blood. The CDR3 nucleotides are TGCAGTGCTAGTGCCCTAGCGGGAGGCGCAGATACGCAGTATTTT. This sequence encodes CSASALAGGADTQYF.